What follows describes a single TCR beta chain. By UMI-labeled 5' RACE, the TCR beta libraries were made. TCRdb reprocessed the 5' RACE reads; each CDR3 protein has one entry and no DNA is given. This repertoire includes 4,500 to 6,000 distinct CDR3 sequences. The sample belongs to a study of human CD8 memory T cell subsets. Extraction of RNA, which was performed with an RNeasy Mini Kit, drew on duplicate vials of some 150,000 sorted CD8+ T cells per subset. The CDR3 sequence is 16 residues long. The receptor comes from a human donor in good health. The chain recombines TRBV12-3 or TRBV12-4 with TRBJ2-3; TCRdb's assignment of TRBD1 cannot be checked, as there is no DNA. Specimen: CD8+ effector memory T cells (TEM) sorted from PBMCs. Subset: effector memory CD8 T cells, CCR7- CD45RO+ CD95+. The CDR3 loop is CASSLLPGGGTDTQYF.